This record covers a single TCR beta chain. Given the absence of the conserved phenylalanine or tryptophan at the CDR3 end, a read error is likely. The data originate from a study of tumor-infiltrating lymphocytes in primary liver carcinoma. CDR3 size: 12 residues. From germline, CDR1 is SQVTM and CDR2 ANQGSEA. V dropped 8 bases and J dropped 0 bases, with 9 bases sitting between them. The authors made TCR beta cDNA from around 500 ng total RNA with a constant-region primer. TCR beta libraries came from three nested multiplex PCR rounds using slightly modified ARM-PCR. In the first two PCR rounds, TRBV1-TRBV30 forward primers were paired with a C-beta reverse primer, and each round lasted roughly 10 cycles. TCRdb reprocessed the multiplex PCR reads with MiXCR, giving one entry per CDR3 protein. The data show roughly 80,000 distinct CDR3 sequences, roughly 71% seen once. Each 20-30 mg portion of unsorted bulk tissue served as the source for co-extraction of RNA and DNA.

The chain combines TRBV29-1 with TRBJ2-3; D is ambiguous. The sequenced sample was tumor-adjacent normal liver tissue. The TCR originated in a man aged 35 to 55 with primary liver carcinoma and hepatitis B virus infection. The DNA of the CDR3 is TGCAGCTTCGGCGCTAGCACAGATACGCAGTATTTA. Amino acid sequence: CSFGASTDTQYL.